The 27 T cell receptor beta chains below were found in one sample sequenced in a study of PD-1 blockade in classical Hodgkin lymphoma. Following autologous stem cell transplantation, relapse occurred in every patient, and exposure to brentuximab vedotin varied. The method was immunoSEQ multiplex PCR; TCRdb's version includes in-frame clones alone and lacks a portion of them. The table shows roughly 50,000 clones, with around 81% occurring only once. The source material was peripheral blood mononuclear cells (PBMCs), sampled before the second cycle of nivolumab. The source is a human donor with classical Hodgkin lymphoma.

The chain employs TRBV11-3 and TRBJ2-7, with 10 bases fitting TRBD2. CDR1 is SGHNT, CDR2 YENEEA, per germline. The CDR3 totals 17 residues. Trimming removed 1 base from V and 3 bases from J; junction bases left unmatched: 9. This chain's CDR3 is CASSLAVLAGPNYEQYF. The CDR3, as DNA: TGTGCCAGCAGCTTAGCGGTACTAGCGGGGCCTAACTACGAGCAGTACTTC.

The chain combines TRBV7-8 with TRBJ1-5; D ambiguous. This CDR3 spans 15 amino acids. The V end was cut by 0 bases, the J end by 0 bases, with 6 bases between. Germline CDR1 reads SGHVS; CDR2 reads FQNEAQ. This chain's CDR3 is CASSLAVNSNQPQHF. As DNA, the CDR3 is TGTGCCAGCAGCTTAGCAGTTAATAGCAATCAGCCCCAGCATTTT.

The rearrangement links TRBV9 to TRBJ2-7; 8 positions match TRBD1. With V trimmed by 4 bases and J by 4 bases, 4 bases remained unmatched. Germline V gene data show CDR1 as SGDLS and CDR2 as YYNGEE. The CDR3 is made up of 13 amino acids. The CDR3 loop is CASSSRQGYEQYF. In DNA, the CDR3 is TGTGCCAGCAGCTCGCGACAGGGGTACGAGCAGTACTTC.

V usage is TRBV2 and J usage is TRBJ1-4; D uncertain. V lost 6 bases to trimming and J lost 8 bases, with 16 bases between them. The CDR3 has 14 amino acids. Looked up from germline, CDR1 is SNHLY and CDR2 is FYNNEI. CDR3 region: CASSTPSGAEKLFF. In nucleotides, the CDR3 is TGTGCCAGCAGCACTCCTTCCGGAGCCGAAAAACTGTTTTTT.

In nucleotides, the CDR3 is TGTGCCAGCAGCTTAAAATACAGGGCACGGGGATTAACGCCCCAGCATTTT. This translates into CASSLKYRARGLTPQHF. The chain employs TRBV11-3 and TRBJ1-5, with D possibly matching TRBD1 (6 bases). The germline V and J ends were trimmed by 2 bases and 9 bases, with 23 bases remaining between them. The germline V gene encodes CDR1 SGHNT and CDR2 YENEEA. The CDR3 runs 17 residues.

This clone was recorded only once. The chain combines TRBV27 with TRBJ2-3; D is unclear. CDR1 is MNHEY and CDR2 is SMNVEV in the germline V gene (reference sequence). V was clipped by 5 bases and J by 4 bases, with 10 bases between them. The CDR3 is made up of 13 amino acids. The CDR3 nucleotides read TGTGCCAGCAGTGCACTGTTCCCAGATACGCAGTATTTT. Its protein product is CASSALFPDTQYF.

The chain is built from TRBV28 and TRBJ1-2; the match to TRBD1 covers 7 bases. Germline CDR1 reads MDHEN; CDR2 reads SYDVKM. V was clipped by 8 bases and J by 0 bases; unmatched bases: 9. The length of the CDR3 is 15 residues. CDR3: CASPDRVTANYGYTF. For the CDR3, the DNA is TGTGCCAGCCCAGACAGGGTAACAGCTAACTATGGCTACACCTTC.

The CDR3 loop is CASSSYYRVYGYTF. The CDR3 DNA reads as TGTGCCAGTAGTAGTTACTACAGGGTTTATGGCTACACCTTC. The chain carries TRBV19 and TRBJ1-2; D is possibly TRBD1 (6 bases). The CDR3 extends over 14 amino acids. From germline, CDR1 is LNHDA and CDR2 SQIVND (reference sequence). V was shortened by 4 bases and J by 5 bases, with 14 bases between the two germline ends. Combining the CDR3 with reference TRBV19 and TRBJ1-2 gives the whole variable domain DGGITQSPKYLFRKEGQNVTLSCEQNLNHDAMYWYRQDPGQGLRLIYYSQIVNDFQKGDIAEGYSVSREKKESFPLTVTSAQKNPTAFYLCASSSYYRVYGYTFGSGTRLTVV.

The chain uses TRBV2 and TRBJ2-7; no clear D. The germline V gene has CDR1 SNHLY and CDR2 FYNNEI. Trimming stripped 6 bases from V and 2 bases from J, with 5 bases between. The CDR3 loop spans 11 amino acids. DNA of the CDR3: TGTGCCAGCAGGGGGACCTACGAGCAGTACTTC. It yields the protein CASRGTYEQYF.

The chain is built from TRBV5-6 and TRBJ1-6, with D unclear. V lost 2 bases to trimming and J lost 11 bases, with 11 bases between them. The CDR3 covers 13 residues. The germline gives CDR1 SGHDT, CDR2 YYEEEE. CDR3 protein: CASSFRGGTPLHF. CDR3 bases: TGTGCCAGCAGCTTCCGAGGCGGGACACCCCTCCACTTT.

The chain is built from TRBV14 and TRBJ2-3; D is undetermined. CDR1 and CDR2 from the germline V gene are SGHDN and FVKESK. Deletions cut 2 bases from V and 0 bases from J, with 6 bases between. The CDR3 extends over 14 amino acids. The DNA of the CDR3 is TGTGCCAGCAGCCAAATGATGAGCACAGATACGCAGTATTTT. It codes for CASSQMMSTDTQYF.

The V call is TRBV7-3, the J call TRBJ2-1; TRBD2 aligns across 13 bases. Germline loops: CDR1 SGHTA, CDR2 FQGTGA. The CDR3 consists of 15 residues. The V and J ends lost 5 bases and 6 bases, in that order; junction bases with no gene match: 4. DNA for the CDR3: TGTGCCAGCAGCCCGGGACTAGCGGGACTCAATGAGCAGTTCTTC. Translated, it gives CASSPGLAGLNEQFF.

This rearrangement joins TRBV19 to TRBJ1-6; perhaps TRBD1 as D (5 bases). The CDR3 loop spans 14 amino acids. Trimming stripped 5 bases from V and 10 bases from J, with 15 bases between. CDR1 LNHDA and CDR2 SQIVND come from the germline V gene (reference sequence). This CDR3 is CASSPLQGRSPLHF. In DNA form, the CDR3 reads TGTGCCAGTAGTCCCCTCCAGGGACGATCACCCCTCCACTTT.

The rearrangement links TRBV6-1 to TRBJ2-3; TRBD2 agrees at 13 bases. Germline-derived CDR1 and CDR2 are MNHNS and SASEGT. The CDR3 has 16 residues. The V and J ends lost 4 bases and 3 bases, in that order; junction bases with no gene match: 4. Here the CDR3 reads CASSGRTSGSTDTQYF. CDR3 in DNA: TGTGCCAGCAGTGGCCGGACTAGCGGGAGTACAGATACGCAGTATTTT.

The chain combines TRBV19 with TRBJ1-4, with TRBD1 matching 7 bases. Germline V gene data show CDR1 as LNHDA and CDR2 as SQIVND (reference sequence). Trimming removed 6 bases from V and 8 bases from J; junction bases left unmatched: 12. The CDR3 sequence is 15 residues long. The chain's CDR3 is CASRKTGWDDEKLFF. DNA for the CDR3: TGTGCCAGTAGAAAGACAGGGTGGGATGACGAAAAACTGTTTTTT.

This clone has more than one count but fewer than ten. The chain couples TRBV5-6 to TRBJ1-2; D may be TRBD1 (5 bases). The CDR3 contains 15 residues. Germline loops: CDR1 SGHDT, CDR2 YYEEEE. Trimming left V 3 bases short and J 6 bases short, with 18 bases between. CDR3 region: CASSSARGGANGYTF. The CDR3 coding sequence is TGTGCCAGCAGCTCGGCACGGGGAGGGGCGAATGGCTACACCTTC.

At least ten counts were recorded for this clone. This chain joins TRBV2 and TRBJ1-5; 10 bases align to TRBD1. The CDR3 consists of 13 residues. Germline trimming cut 6 bases from V and 5 bases from J; bases unmatched to any gene: 1. The germline V gene has CDR1 SNHLY and CDR2 FYNNEI. The CDR3 DNA reads as TGTGCCAGCAGAGGGACAGGGGATCAGCCCCAGCATTTT. Protein product: CASRGTGDQPQHF.

V gene TRBV19 combines with J gene TRBJ1-3, with a possible D match to TRBD1 (6 bases). Germline-derived CDR1 and CDR2 are LNHDA and SQIVND (reference sequence). CDR3 length: 14 amino acids. Trimming took off 3 bases at V and 1 base at J, with 7 bases between the two ends. This chain's CDR3 is CASSMRGSGNTIYF. In nucleotides, the CDR3 is TGTGCCAGTAGTATGAGGGGGTCTGGAAACACCATATATTTT.

This chain connects TRBV4-1 to TRBJ1-1; tentative D call: TRBD1 (6 bases). V lost 0 bases, J lost 5 bases, and 13 bases lay in between. This CDR3 region has 15 residues. CDR1 MGHRA and CDR2 YSYEKL come from the germline V gene. CDR3 sequence: CASSQEWGRPTEAFF. The CDR3 coding sequence is TGCGCCAGCAGCCAAGAATGGGGGCGGCCAACTGAAGCTTTCTTT.

The V call is TRBV11-2, the J call TRBJ2-7, with a possible D match to TRBD2 (6 bases). Germline V gene data show CDR1 as SGHAT and CDR2 as FQNNGV. V shed 3 bases and J shed 6 bases, with 15 bases lying between them. This CDR3 has 14 amino acids. As DNA, the CDR3 is TGTGCCAGCAGCTTGGACTATTCCCCCGTCGAGCAGTACTTC. This encodes CASSLDYSPVEQYF. The complete variable domain, with remaining parts taken from reference TRBV11-2 and TRBJ2-7, reads EAGVAQSPRYKIIEKRQSVAFWCNPISGHATLYWYQQILGQGPKLLIQFQNNGVVDDSQLPKDRFSAERLKGVDSTLKIQPAKLEDSAVYLCASSLDYSPVEQYFGPGTRLTVT.

The chain employs TRBV11-3 and TRBJ2-1; D remains ambiguous. This CDR3 comprises 11 residues. V was cut by 4 bases and J by 7 bases, with 5 bases left in between. Germline loops: CDR1 SGHNT, CDR2 YENEEA. The CDR3 coding sequence is TGTGCCAGCAGCTCGGATAATGAGCAGTTCTTC. This codes for CASSSDNEQFF.

The V call is TRBV7-8, the J call TRBJ1-5; D ambiguous. Trimming shortened V by 0 bases and J by 0 bases, and 9 bases separated the two germline ends. Germline CDR1 reads SGHVS; CDR2 reads FQNEAQ. The CDR3 contains 16 residues. The CDR3 nucleotides read TGTGCCAGCAGCTTAGCGGGCAGTTATAGCAATCAGCCCCAGCATTTT. Encoded protein: CASSLAGSYSNQPQHF.

This chain links TRBV27 with TRBJ2-2; 7 positions match TRBD2. The CDR3 covers 16 residues. Unmatched junction bases numbered 5, after V lost 0 bases and J lost 4 bases. The germline V gene has CDR1 MNHEY and CDR2 SMNVEV (reference sequence). The CDR3 coding sequence is TGTGCCAGCAGTTTATCGGGAGGGCCAGGCACCGGGGAGCTGTTTTTT. This translates into CASSLSGGPGTGELFF.

The V and J genes are TRBV15 and TRBJ1-1; D perhaps matches TRBD1 (6 bases). CDR1 LNHNV and CDR2 YYDKDF come from the germline V gene (reference sequence). V was cut by 3 bases and J by 6 bases, with 11 bases left in between. This CDR3 has 13 residues. CDR3 loop: CATSSFRGAEAFF. CDR3 in DNA: TGTGCCACCAGCAGCTTCAGGGGCGCTGAAGCTTTCTTT.

In its sample, this clone was seen once. The V and J genes are TRBV7-2 and TRBJ1-2; 7 positions match TRBD1. V shed 1 base and J 4 bases; nucleotides not matched to a gene: 9. The CDR3 length is 16 residues. CDR1 is SGHTA, CDR2 FQGNSA, per germline. The CDR3 here is CASSLVGSGQSYGYTF. The CDR3 nucleotides are TGTGCCAGCAGCTTAGTGGGGTCGGGACAGAGCTATGGCTACACCTTC.

The V call is TRBV5-1, the J call TRBJ2-7; 7 bases align to TRBD2. The CDR3 length is 16 residues. J was trimmed by 3 bases and V by 4 bases; bases with no gene match: 13. Germline CDR1 reads SGHRS; CDR2 reads YFSETQ. CDR3: CASSRTLAAGGYEQYF. CDR3 in DNA: TGCGCCAGCAGCCGAACCCTAGCGGCCGGCGGCTACGAGCAGTACTTC.

The chain employs TRBV7-9 and TRBJ1-4, with D hard to call. Looked up from germline, CDR1 is SEHNR and CDR2 is FQNEAQ (reference sequence). This CDR3 spans 16 amino acids. The V end lost 7 bases, the J end lost 7 bases, and 22 bases lay between the germline ends. The CDR3 bases are TGTGCCAGCACTCGAAGGGCGGACGGACCAACTGAAAAACTGTTTTTT. Protein product: CASTRRADGPTEKLFF.